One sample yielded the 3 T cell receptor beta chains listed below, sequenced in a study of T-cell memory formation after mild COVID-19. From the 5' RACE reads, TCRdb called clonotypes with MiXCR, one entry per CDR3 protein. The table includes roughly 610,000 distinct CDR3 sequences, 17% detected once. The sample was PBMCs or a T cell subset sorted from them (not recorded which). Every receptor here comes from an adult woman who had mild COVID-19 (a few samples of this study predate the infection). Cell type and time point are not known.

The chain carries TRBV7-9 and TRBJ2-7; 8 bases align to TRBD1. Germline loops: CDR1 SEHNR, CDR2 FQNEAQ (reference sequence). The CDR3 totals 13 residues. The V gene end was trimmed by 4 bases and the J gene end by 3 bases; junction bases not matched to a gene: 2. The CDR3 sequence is CASSYRGFYEQYF. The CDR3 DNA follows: TGTGCCAGCAGCTACAGGGGGTTCTACGAGCAGTACTTC.

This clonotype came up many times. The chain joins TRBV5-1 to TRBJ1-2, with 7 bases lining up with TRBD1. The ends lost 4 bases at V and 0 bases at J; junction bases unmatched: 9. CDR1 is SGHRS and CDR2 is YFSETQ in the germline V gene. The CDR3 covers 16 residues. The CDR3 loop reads CASSVDRRPANYGYTF. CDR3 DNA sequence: TGCGCCAGCAGCGTGGACAGGAGACCAGCTAACTATGGCTACACCTTC.

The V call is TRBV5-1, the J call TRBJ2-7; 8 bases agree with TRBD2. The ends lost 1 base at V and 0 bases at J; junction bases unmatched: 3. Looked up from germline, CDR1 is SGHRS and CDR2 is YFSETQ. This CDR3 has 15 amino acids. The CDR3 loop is CASSLPSGSSYEQYF. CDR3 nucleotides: TGCGCCAGCAGCTTGCCGAGCGGGAGCTCCTACGAGCAGTACTTC.